This paragraph reports one T cell receptor (beta chain). The germline V gene has CDR1 SEHNR and CDR2 FQNEAQ (reference sequence). Trimming removed 4 bases from V and 4 bases from J, with 14 bases in between. This CDR3 region has 14 residues. The method was immunoSEQ multiplex PCR; TCRdb's version includes in-frame clones alone and lacks a portion of them. This sample carries about 34,000 clones, more than 70% of them seen once, and the ten largest clones take 3% to 3.5%. This specimen belongs to a study of PD-1 blockade in mismatch repair-deficient tumors. Study context: Patients had around twelve mismatch repair-deficient cancer types, all previously treated and progressing.

This clonotype originated in an adult with mismatch repair-deficient cancer. This chain uses TRBV7-9 with TRBJ2-7; D uncertain. This specimen was PBMCs, taken approximately 6 weeks after starting pembrolizumab. DNA for the CDR3: TGTGCCAGCAGCTCAGAAACAGAGAAATACGAGCAGTACTTC. This gives the protein CASSSETEKYEQYF.